This T cell receptor beta chain was sequenced during a study of yellow fever vaccine responses in identical twins. Study observations and caveats: Twins showed a vaccine T cell response that reportedly seemed partly convergent, partly personalized.

From the RT-PCR reads, TCRdb called clonotypes with MiXCR, one entry per CDR3 protein. The sample consists of over a thousand distinct CDR3 sequences, about 89% of them appearing once. On this clonotype: Its antigen remains unknown. One end of the junction fails to match germline, which may point to a read error.

The CDR3 runs to 14 residues. Germline lookup yields CDR1 SGHNT and CDR2 YENEEA. This chain connects TRBV11-3 to TRBJ2-7; the D call may be TRBD1 or TRBD2 (5 bases each). This material consisted of T cells from blood (PBMCs), unsorted or a sorted subset (not recorded which), taken before or after yellow fever vaccination (not recorded which). The source of this sequence is a female donor who received the yellow fever vaccine. The DNA of the CDR3 is TGTGCCAGCAGCCAGCCGGGGCGTGTGAACGAGCAGAACTTC. Amino acids: CASSQPGRVNEQNF. Full variable domain (rest looked up from reference TRBV11-3 and TRBJ2-7): EAGVVQSPRYKIIEKKQPVAFWCNPISGHNTLYWYLQNLGQGPELLIRYENEEAVDDSQLPKDRFSAERLKGVDSTLKIQPAELGDSAVYLCASSQPGRVNEQNFGPGTRLTVT.